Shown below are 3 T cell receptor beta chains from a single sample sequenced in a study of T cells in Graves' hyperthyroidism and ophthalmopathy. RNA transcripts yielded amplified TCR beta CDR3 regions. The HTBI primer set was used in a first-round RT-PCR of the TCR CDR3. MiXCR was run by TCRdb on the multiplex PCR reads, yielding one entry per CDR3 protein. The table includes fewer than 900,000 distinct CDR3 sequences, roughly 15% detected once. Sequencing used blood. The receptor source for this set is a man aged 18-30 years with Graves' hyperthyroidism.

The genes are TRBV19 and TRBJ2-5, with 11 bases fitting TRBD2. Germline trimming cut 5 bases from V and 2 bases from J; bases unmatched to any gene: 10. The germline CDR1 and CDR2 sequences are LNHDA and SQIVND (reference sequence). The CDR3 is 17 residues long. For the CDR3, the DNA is TGTGCCAGTAGTGAAAGCGTGAGGACTAGCGGGCAAGAGACCCAGTACTTC. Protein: CASSESVRTSGQETQYF.

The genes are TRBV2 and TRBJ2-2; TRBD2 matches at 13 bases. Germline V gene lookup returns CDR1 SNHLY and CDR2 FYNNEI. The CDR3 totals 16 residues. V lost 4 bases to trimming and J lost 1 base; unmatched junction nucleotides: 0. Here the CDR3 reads CASSGTSGGNTGELFF. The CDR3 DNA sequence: TGTGCCAGCAGTGGGACTAGCGGGGGGAACACCGGGGAGCTGTTTTTT.

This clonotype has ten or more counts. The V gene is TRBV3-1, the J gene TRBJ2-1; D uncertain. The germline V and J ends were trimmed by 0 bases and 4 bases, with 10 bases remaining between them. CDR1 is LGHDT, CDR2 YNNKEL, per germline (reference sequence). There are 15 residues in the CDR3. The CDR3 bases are TGTGCCAGCAGCCAAGATTTGACTTCTTACAATGAGCAGTTCTTC. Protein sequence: CASSQDLTSYNEQFF.